The present entry profiles one TCR beta chain with its context. Its recognized antigen is unknown. Base qualities are not at hand, and no much larger clone is one base apart. The sample originates from a study of blood T cell repertoires in COVID-19 (dated by TCRdb to 2018 to 2020). In the study overall: Collaborator samples came from the United States, Italy and Spain and covered acute and convalescent phases of COVID-19. Deeply sampled blood TCRbeta repertoires from subjects exposed to, actively infected with, or recovered from COVID-19 were included in the dataset. Where available, HLA class I and class II types were taken from metadata supplied by the sample provider and were not determined by assay-based typing. A de-identified subject ID, COVID-19 status, age in years and sex were almost always included in the sample metadata. The material from the prospective study consisted of cDNA or gDNA derived from T cells, B-cell-depleted T cells, or PBMCs. The samples were drawn from the first 160 participants of the ongoing ImmuneRACE study and from over a thousand subjects provided by 6 global collaborators. A freely available public database, intended as a resource for researchers studying the immune response to SARS-CoV-2, is where the repertoires were released.

Collaborating institutions collected whole blood in K2EDTA tubes following their own protocols. For TCRbeta analysis, collaborators shipped samples as frozen whole blood, isolated PBMCs, or DNA extracted from either of those sample types. The paper as a whole reports these results and caveats: How much clinical and demographic metadata was included differed by source and by participant, and the metadata was provided uncurated.

The immunoSEQ Assay, a bias-controlled multiplex PCR, was used to amplify TCRbeta CDR3 regions from genomic DNA. In the original analysis: Within the assay, amplification of reference gene primers was used to estimate how many nucleated cells each sample contained. To quantify the absolute abundance of each unique TCRbeta CDR3 rearrangement, sequence reads were collapsed and filtered. For each sample, productive Simpson clonality was calculated as the square root of Simpson's diversity index over productive rearrangements. What TCRdb holds here is the immuneACCESS table cut down to in-frame rearrangements. Part of the clones is not present; checked against another copy, under half of the missing clones reflect an unresolved V gene, and the others are unexplained. From that table come the V and J calls and clone size; the DNA was used to work out D and trimming. For this sample there are some 160,000 clones; roughly 80% appear just once. Roughly a tenth of the sample comes from the top ten.

The origin of this receptor is a man between 65 and 79 years old with active or convalescent COVID-19. The sequencing input was peripheral blood.

The nucleotide sequence reads as follows: TGTGCCAGTAGTTCGGGACAGGTTAACTCTGGGGCCAACGTCCTGACTTTC. Its protein product is CASSSGQVNSGANVLTF. The chain links TRBV19 with TRBJ2-6; 8 bases in between match TRBD1. Trimming takes 5 bases off V and 0 bases off J; junction bases not matched to a gene: 6. Measured from the cysteine to the phenylalanine, the CDR3 is 17 residues long. The entry retains the CDR3 DNA only, 51 bases that are in frame from base 1. For CDR1 and CDR2, the germline V gene (reference sequence) lists LNHDA and SQIVND.